This T cell receptor (beta chain) derives from a study of post-analysis software for immune sequencing data. Study details: Included among the disease courses, which were recorded for the cohort, were relapsing-remitting, secondary progressive and progressive-relapsing multiple sclerosis.

V lost 4 bases, J lost 3 bases, and 4 bases stayed unmatched. CDR3 size: 14 residues. In germline, CDR1 is SGHTA, CDR2 FQGTGA. Comment on this clonotype: The antigen is undetermined.

Each TCR beta cDNA library carried unique molecular identifiers. The source material, roughly 0.9 to 10 million T cells, gave rise to approximately 520,000 cDNA molecules. TCRdb reanalysed the PCR reads using MiXCR and keeps one entry per CDR3 protein. The sample consists of 400,000 to 500,000 distinct CDR3 sequences, 30% to 45% of them appearing once. Whole-study findings and limits: Samples from one preparation batch, clustered by F measure, grouped strongly together. Patients showed TRBV5-6, TRBV5-1 and TRBV20-1 among five TRBV segments more frequent than in controls.

The receptor was isolated from a girl aged 2 to 10 with multiple sclerosis. The V and J genes are TRBV7-3 and TRBJ1-2, with 8 bases that match TRBD1. Material for sequencing was blood. This chain's CDR3 is CASSWLQGDYGYTF. The CDR3 DNA follows: TGTGCCAGCAGCTGGTTACAGGGGGACTATGGCTACACCTTC.